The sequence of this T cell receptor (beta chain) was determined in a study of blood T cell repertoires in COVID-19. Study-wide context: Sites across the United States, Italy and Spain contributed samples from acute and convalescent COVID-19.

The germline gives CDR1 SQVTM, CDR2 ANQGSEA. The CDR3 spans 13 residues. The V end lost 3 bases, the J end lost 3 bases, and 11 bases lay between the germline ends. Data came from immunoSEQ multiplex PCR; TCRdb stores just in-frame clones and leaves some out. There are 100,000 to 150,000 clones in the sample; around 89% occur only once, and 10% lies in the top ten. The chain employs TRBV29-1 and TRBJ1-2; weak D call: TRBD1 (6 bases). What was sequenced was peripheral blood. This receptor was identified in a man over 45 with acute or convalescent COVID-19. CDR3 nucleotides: TGCAGCGTTGAGTCGACAGGCTACTATGGCTACACCTTC. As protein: CSVESTGYYGYTF.